This T cell receptor beta chain appears in the sequencing data of a study of blood T cell repertoires in COVID-19. About the research overall: From the United States, Italy and Spain came samples of acute and convalescent COVID-19. PBMCs, B-cell-depleted T cells, or T cells were the source of the cDNA or gDNA that made up the material.

Study processing details: Amplified reference gene primers provided the basis for estimating nucleated cell counts. Some clones are missing from TCRdb's copy, which holds only in-frame ones; the method was immunoSEQ multiplex PCR. That table supplies the V and J calls and clone size; D and trimming were determined from the DNA. The sample includes roughly 71,000 clones, 84% seen only once; the top ten take approximately 8.8%. Only a few counts were recorded for this clone. Per the germline V gene, CDR1 is SNHLY and CDR2 is FYNNEI. The V end was cut by 4 bases, the J end by 0 bases, with 16 bases between. The CDR3 runs to 17 residues.

V is TRBV2 and J is TRBJ1-5, with D unclear. This receptor was obtained from a man between 50 and 59 years old with active COVID-19. Sample: peripheral blood. CDR3 sequence (DNA): TGTGCCAGCAGTGTCCGGCAGGAAAGTTATAGCAATCAGCCCCAGCATTTT. It codes for CASSVRQESYSNQPQHF.